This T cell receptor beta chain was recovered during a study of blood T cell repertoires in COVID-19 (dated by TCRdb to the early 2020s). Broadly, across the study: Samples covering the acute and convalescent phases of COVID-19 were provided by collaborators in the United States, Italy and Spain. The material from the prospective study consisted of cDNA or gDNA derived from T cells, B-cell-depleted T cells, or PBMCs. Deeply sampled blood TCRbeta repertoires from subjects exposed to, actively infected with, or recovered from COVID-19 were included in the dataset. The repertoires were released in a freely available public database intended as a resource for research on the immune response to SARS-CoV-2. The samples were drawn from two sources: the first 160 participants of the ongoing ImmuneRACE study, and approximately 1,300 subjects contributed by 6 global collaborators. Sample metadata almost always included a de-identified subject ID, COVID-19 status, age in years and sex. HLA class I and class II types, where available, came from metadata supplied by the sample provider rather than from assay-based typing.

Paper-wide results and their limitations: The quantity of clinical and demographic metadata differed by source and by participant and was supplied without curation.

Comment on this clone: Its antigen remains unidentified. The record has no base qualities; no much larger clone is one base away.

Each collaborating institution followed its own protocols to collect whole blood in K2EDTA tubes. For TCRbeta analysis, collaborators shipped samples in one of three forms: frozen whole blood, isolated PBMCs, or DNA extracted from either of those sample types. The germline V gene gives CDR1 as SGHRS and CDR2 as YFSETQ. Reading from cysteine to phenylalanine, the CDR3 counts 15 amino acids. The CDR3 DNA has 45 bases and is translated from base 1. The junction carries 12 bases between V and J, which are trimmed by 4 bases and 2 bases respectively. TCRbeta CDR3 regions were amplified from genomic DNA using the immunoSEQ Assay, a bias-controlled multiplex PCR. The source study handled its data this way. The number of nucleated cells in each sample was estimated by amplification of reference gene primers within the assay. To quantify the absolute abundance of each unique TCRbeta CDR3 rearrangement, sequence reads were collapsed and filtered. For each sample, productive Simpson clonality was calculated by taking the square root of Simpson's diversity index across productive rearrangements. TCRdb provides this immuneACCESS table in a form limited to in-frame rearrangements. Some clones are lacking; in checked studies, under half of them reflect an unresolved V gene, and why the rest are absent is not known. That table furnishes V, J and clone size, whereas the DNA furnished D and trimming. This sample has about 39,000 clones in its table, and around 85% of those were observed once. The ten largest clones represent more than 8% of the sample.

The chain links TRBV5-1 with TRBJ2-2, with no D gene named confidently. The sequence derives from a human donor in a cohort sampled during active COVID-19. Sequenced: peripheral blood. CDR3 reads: CASSLITSNTGELFF. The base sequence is TGCGCCAGCAGCCTGATTACTTCAAACACCGGGGAGCTGTTTTTT.